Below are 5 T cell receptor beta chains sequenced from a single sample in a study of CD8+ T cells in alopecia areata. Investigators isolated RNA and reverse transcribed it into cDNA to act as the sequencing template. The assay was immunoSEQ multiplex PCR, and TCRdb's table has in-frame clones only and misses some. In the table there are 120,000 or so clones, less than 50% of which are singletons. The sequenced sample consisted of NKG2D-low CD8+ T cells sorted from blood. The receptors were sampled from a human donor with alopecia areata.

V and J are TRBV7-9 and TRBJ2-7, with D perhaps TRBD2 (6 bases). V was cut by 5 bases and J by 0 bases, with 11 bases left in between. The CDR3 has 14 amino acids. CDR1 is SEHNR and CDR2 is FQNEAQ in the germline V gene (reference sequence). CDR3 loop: CASSPGVSSYEQYF. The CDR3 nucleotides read TGTGCCAGCAGCCCGGGAGTTAGCTCCTACGAGCAGTACTTC.

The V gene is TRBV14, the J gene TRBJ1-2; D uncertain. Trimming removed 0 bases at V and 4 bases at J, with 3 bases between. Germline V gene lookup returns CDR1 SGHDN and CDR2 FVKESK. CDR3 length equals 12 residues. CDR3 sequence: CASSQELYGYTF. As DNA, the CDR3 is TGTGCCAGCAGCCAAGAGCTCTATGGCTACACCTTC.

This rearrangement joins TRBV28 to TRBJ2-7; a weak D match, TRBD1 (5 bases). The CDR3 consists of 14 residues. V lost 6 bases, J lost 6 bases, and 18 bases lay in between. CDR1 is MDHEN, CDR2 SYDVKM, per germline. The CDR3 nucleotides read TGTGCCAGCAGCAGAAGGGGATCCCAGTCCGAGCAGTACTTC. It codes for CASSRRGSQSEQYF.

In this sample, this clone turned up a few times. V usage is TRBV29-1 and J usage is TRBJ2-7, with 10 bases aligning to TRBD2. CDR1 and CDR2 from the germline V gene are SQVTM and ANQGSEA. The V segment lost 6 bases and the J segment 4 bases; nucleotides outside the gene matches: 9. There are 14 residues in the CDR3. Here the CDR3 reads CSVEKREGRYEQYF. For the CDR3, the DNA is TGCAGCGTAGAAAAGCGGGAGGGCCGGTACGAGCAGTACTTC.

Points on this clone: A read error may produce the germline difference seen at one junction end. The CDR3 protein is CSLGQGSAF. Here the CDR3 DNA reads TGCAGCCTCGGACAGGGGTCTGCCTTC. V usage is TRBV29-1 and J usage is TRBJ1-2, with 9 bases fitting TRBD1. Germline CDR1 SQVTM, CDR2 ANQGSEA. The CDR3 consists of 9 residues.